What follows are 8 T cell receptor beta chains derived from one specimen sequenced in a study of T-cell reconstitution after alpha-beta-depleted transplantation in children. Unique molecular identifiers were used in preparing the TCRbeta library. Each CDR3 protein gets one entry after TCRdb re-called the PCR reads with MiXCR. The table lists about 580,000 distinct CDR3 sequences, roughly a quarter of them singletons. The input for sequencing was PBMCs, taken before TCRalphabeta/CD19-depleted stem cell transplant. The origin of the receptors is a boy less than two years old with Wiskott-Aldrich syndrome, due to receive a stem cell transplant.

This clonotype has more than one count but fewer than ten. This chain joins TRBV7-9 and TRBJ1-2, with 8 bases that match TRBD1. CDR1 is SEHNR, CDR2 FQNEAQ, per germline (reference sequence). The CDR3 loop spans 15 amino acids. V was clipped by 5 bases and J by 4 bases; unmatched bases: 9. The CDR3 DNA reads TGTGCCAGCAGCCCCCGGACAGGGAGCCTCTATGGCTACACCTTC. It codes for CASSPRTGSLYGYTF.

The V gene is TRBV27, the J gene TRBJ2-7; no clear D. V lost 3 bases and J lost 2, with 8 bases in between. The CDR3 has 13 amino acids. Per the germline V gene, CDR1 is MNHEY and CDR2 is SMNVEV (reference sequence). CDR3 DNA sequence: TGTGCCAGCAGTTTTGGCCACACCTACGAGCAGTACTTC. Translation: CASSFGHTYEQYF.

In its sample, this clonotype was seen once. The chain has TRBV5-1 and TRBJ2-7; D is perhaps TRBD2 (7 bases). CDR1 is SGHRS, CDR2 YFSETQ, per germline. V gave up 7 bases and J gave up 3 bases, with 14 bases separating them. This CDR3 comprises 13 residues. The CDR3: CASGRGPDYEQYF. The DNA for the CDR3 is TGCGCCAGCGGGCGGGGGCCTGACTACGAGCAGTACTTC.

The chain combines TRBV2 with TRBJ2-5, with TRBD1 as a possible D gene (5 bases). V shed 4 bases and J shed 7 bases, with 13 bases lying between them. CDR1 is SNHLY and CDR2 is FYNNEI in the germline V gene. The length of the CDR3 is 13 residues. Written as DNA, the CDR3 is TGTGCCAGCAGTGTCGAGTGGGGCGGGACCCAGTACTTC. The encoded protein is CASSVEWGGTQYF.

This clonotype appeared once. This CDR3 reads CASSSETGGPSDEQYF. The CDR3 nucleotides read TGTGCCAGCAGCTCCGAGACAGGGGGCCCCTCAGACGAGCAGTACTTC. The V call is TRBV7-9, the J call TRBJ2-7; 10 bases match TRBD1. V gave up 4 bases and J gave up 5 bases; unmatched junction bases: 11. Per the germline V gene, CDR1 is SEHNR and CDR2 is FQNEAQ (reference sequence). CDR3 size: 16 residues.

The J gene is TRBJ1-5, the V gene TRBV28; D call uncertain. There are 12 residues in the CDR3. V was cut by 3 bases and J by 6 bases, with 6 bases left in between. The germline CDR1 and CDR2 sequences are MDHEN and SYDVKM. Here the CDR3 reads CASSFRPQPQHF. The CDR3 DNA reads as TGTGCCAGCAGTTTTAGGCCTCAGCCCCAGCATTTT. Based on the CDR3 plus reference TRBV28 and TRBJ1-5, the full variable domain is DVKVTQSSRYLVKRTGEKVFLECVQDMDHENMFWYRQDPGLGLRLIYFSYDVKMKEKGDIPEGYSVSREKKERFSLILESASTNQTSMYLCASSFRPQPQHFGDGTRLSIL.

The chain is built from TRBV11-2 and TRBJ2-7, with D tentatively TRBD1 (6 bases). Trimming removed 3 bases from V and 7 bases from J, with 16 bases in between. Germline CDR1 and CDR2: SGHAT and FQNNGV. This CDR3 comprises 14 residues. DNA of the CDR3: TGTGCCAGCAGCTTGCCTCGACAGGCTCCAGAGCAGTACTTC. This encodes CASSLPRQAPEQYF.

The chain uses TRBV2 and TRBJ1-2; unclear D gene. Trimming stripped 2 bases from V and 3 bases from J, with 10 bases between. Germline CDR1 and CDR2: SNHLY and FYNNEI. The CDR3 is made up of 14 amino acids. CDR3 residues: CASSELSDYYGYTF. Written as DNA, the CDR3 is TGTGCCAGCAGTGAACTGTCGGATTACTATGGCTACACCTTC.